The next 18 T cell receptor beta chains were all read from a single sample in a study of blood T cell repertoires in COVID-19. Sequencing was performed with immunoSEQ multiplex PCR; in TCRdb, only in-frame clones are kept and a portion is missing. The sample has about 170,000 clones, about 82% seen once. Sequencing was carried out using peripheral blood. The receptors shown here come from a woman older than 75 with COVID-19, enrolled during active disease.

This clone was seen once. The CDR3 DNA sequence: TGTGCCAGCAGCCAATCCGCAGGACAGGGCGGTTACGAGCAGTACTTC. This gives the protein CASSQSAGQGGYEQYF. The chain couples TRBV16 to TRBJ2-7; 8 positions match TRBD1. The CDR3 totals 16 residues. CDR1 and CDR2 (germline): KGHSY, FQNENV. V trimming: 0 bases; J trimming: 4 bases; junction bases outside the gene matches: 8. The variable domain in full, with the rest retrieved from reference TRBV16 and TRBJ2-7, is GEEVAQTPKHLVRGEGQKAKLYCAPIKGHSYVFWYQQVLKNEFKFLISFQNENVFDETGMPKERFSAKCLPNSPCSLEIQATKLEDSAVYFCASSQSAGQGGYEQYFGPGTRLTVT.

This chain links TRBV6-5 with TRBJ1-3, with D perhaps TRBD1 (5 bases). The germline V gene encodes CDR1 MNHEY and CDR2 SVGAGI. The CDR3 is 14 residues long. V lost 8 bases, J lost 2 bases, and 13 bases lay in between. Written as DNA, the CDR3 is TGTGCCAGCGGAGAGGGACTGGCTGGAAACACCATATATTTT. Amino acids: CASGEGLAGNTIYF.

The CDR3 here is CASSWSDGLNEKLFF. DNA of the CDR3: TGTGCCAGCAGCTGGTCGGACGGACTTAATGAAAAACTGTTTTTT. V gene TRBV5-6 combines with J gene TRBJ1-4; D unresolved. The V and J ends lost 3 bases and 4 bases respectively, with 13 bases between them. Per germline, CDR1 SGHDT and CDR2 YYEEEE. The CDR3 runs 15 residues.

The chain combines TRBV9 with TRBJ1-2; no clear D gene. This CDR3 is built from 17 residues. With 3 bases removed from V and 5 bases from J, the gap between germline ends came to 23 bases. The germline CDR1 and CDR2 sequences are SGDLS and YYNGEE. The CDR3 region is CASSGTGRVVREYGYTF. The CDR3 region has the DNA TGTGCCAGCAGCGGCACGGGCCGCGTGGTGAGGGAATATGGCTACACCTTC.

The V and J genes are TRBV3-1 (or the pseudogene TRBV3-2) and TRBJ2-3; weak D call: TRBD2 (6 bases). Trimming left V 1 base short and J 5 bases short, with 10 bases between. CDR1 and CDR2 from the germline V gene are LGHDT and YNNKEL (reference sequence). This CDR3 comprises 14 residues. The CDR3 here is CASSQGLGGDTQYF. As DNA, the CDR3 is TGTGCCAGCAGCCAAGGCCTGGGGGGAGATACGCAGTATTTT.

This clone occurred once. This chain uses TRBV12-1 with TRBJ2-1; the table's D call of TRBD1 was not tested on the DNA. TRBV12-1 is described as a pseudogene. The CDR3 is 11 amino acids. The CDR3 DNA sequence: TGTGCCAGCACCCAGTGGAATGAGCAGTTCTTC. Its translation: CASTQWNEQFF.

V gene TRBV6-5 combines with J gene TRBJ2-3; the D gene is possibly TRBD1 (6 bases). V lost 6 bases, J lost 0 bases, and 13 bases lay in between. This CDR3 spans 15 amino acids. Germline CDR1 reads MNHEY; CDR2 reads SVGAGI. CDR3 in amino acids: CASRVQGYSTDTQYF. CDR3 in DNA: TGTGCCAGCAGAGTACAGGGTTACAGCACAGATACGCAGTATTTT.

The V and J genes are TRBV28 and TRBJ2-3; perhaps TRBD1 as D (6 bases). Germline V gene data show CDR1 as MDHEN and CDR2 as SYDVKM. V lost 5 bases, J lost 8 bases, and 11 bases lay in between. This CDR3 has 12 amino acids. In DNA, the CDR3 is TGTGCCAGCAGTGAAACAGGGCGTACGCAGTATTTT. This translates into CASSETGRTQYF.

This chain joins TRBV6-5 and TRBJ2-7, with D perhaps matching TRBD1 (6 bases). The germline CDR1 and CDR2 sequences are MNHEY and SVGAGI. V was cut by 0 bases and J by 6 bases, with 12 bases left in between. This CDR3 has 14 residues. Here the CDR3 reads CASSYSAGVGEQYF. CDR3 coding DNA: TGTGCCAGCAGTTACTCTGCAGGGGTGGGCGAGCAGTACTTC.

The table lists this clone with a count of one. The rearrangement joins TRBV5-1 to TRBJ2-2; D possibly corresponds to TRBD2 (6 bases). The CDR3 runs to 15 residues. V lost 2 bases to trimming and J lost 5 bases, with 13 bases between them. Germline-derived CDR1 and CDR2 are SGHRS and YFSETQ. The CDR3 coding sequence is TGCGCCAGCAGCTTCGCCGGGAGAGGTACCGGGGAGCTGTTTTTT. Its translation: CASSFAGRGTGELFF.

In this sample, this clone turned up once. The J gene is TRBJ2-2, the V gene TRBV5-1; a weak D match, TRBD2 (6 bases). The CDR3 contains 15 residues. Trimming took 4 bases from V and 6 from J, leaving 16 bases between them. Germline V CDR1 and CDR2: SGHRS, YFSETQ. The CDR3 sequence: CASSVRDSHAGELFF. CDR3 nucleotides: TGCGCCAGCAGCGTCCGGGACTCGCATGCCGGGGAGCTGTTTTTT.

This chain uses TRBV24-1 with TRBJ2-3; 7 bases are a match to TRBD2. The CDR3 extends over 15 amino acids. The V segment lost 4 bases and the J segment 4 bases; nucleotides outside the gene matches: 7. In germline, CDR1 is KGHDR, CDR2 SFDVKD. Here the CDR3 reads CATSDGAGDPDTQYF. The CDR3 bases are TGTGCCACCAGTGACGGGGCGGGAGACCCAGATACGCAGTATTTT.

CDR3 DNA: TGTGCCAGCAGCTTGGCCGGGGGGGAGTTCGCTTTCTTT. This sequence encodes CASSLAGGEFAFF. V is TRBV5-4 and J is TRBJ1-1; possibly TRBD1 for D (5 bases). The CDR3 extends over 13 amino acids. V lost 0 bases, J lost 11 bases, and 14 bases lay in between. The germline V gene has CDR1 SGHNT and CDR2 YYREEE (reference sequence).

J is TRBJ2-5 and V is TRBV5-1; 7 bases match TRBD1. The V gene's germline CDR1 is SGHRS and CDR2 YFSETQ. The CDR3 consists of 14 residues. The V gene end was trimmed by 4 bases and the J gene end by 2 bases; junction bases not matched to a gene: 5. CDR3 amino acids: CASSPGTEQETQYF. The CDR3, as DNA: TGCGCCAGCAGCCCAGGGACAGAGCAAGAGACCCAGTACTTC.

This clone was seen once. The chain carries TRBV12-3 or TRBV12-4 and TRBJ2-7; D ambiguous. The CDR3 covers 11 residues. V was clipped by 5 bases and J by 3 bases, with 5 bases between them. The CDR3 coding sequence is TGTGCCAGCAGTCCCGGCTACGAGCAGTACTTC. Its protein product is CASSPGYEQYF.

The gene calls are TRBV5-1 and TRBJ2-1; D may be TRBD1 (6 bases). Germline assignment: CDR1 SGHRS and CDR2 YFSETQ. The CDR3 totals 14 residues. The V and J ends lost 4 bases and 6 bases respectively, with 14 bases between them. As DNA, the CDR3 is TGCGCCAGCAGCGAACAGGGTATGTTCAATGAGCAGTTCTTC. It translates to CASSEQGMFNEQFF.

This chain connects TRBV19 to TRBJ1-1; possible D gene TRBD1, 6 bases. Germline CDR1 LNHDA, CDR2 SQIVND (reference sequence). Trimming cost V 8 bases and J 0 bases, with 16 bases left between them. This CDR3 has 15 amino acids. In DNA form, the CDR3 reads TGTGCCAGTGCCTCCGCGGGGGCCTTGAACACTGAAGCTTTCTTT. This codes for CASASAGALNTEAFF.

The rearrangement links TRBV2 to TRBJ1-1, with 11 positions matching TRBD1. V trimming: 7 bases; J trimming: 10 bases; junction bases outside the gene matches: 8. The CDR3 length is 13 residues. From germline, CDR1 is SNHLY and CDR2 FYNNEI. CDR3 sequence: CASTQGQGVGAFF. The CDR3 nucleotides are TGTGCCAGCACCCAGGGACAGGGGGTTGGAGCTTTCTTT.